Below, one T cell receptor (beta chain) is given with its context. Authors' methods: Estimation of nucleated cell counts was performed using reference gene primer amplification. Generated by immunoSEQ multiplex PCR, the TCRdb table keeps only in-frame clones and is missing some. V and J calls and clone size are copied from that table; D and trimming were computed from the DNA. The sample includes some 45,000 clones, 84% of them seen just once. The data are from a study of blood T cell repertoires in COVID-19. On the study more broadly: Spain, Italy and the United States supplied samples that represented acute and convalescent COVID-19. Nucleic acid was either cDNA or gDNA, and it came from T cells, B-cell-depleted T cells, or PBMCs.

The sample taken for sequencing was peripheral blood. The TCR was taken from a man aged 60 to 75 with acute or convalescent COVID-19.

The CDR3 reads CSAKQGGNQPQHF. The CDR3 DNA reads TGCAGCGCCAAACAGGGAGGCAATCAGCCCCAGCATTTT. The rearrangement uses TRBV29-1 and TRBJ1-5, with D tentatively TRBD1 (6 bases). The length of the CDR3 is 13 residues. V gave up 7 bases and J gave up 2 bases, with 12 bases separating them. Germline CDR1 reads SQVTM; CDR2 reads ANQGSEA.